The rows below give T cell receptor beta chains drawn from one sample of a study of shared clonotypes between healthy human individuals. Profiled with immunoSEQ multiplex PCR; TCRdb holds only in-frame clones, not every one. The sample contains over a million clones, more than 65% of which appear only once. The specimen sequenced was memory CD4+ T cells sorted from blood. Source of these receptors: a young man in good health. CDR3s include the opening cysteine and the closing phenylalanine or tryptophan. D genes are given only for firm matches. Not every row has a clone size; where given, it reads once, few, many or a size class.

V gene	J gene	D gene	clone size	CDR3 protein	CDR3 DNA
TRBV5-1	TRBJ2-5	TRBD2	few	CASSWGTSGSGETQYF	TGCGCCAGCAGCTGGGGGACTAGCGGGAGTGGGGAGACCCAGTACTTC
TRBV13	TRBJ2-7	TRBD1	.	CASSLRQGIYEQYF	TGTGCCAGCAGCTTACGACAGGGAATTTACGAGCAGTACTTC
TRBV7-2	TRBJ2-3	.	.	CASSFGATDTQYF	TGTGCCAGCAGCTTTGGGGCGACAGATACGCAGTATTTT
TRBV5-4	TRBJ1-2	TRBD1	once	CASSRDREGDGYTF	TGTGCCAGCAGCCGGGACAGGGAGGGAGATGGCTACACCTTC
TRBV23-1	TRBJ2-2	TRBD2	.	CASSQSRLAGGPGTGELFF	TGCGCCAGCAGTCAATCGAGACTAGCGGGAGGGCCTGGCACCGGGGAGCTGTTTTTT
TRBV25-1	TRBJ2-7	.	.	CASSEWGQGNSYEQYF	TGTGCCAGCAGTGAATGGGGGCAGGGCAACTCCTACGAGCAGTACTTC
TRBV5-5	TRBJ1-1	TRBD1	.	CASSPRQGNTEAFF	TGTGCCAGCAGCCCGAGACAGGGAAACACTGAAGCTTTCTTT
TRBV4-1	TRBJ2-3	.	.	CASSQDGGGADTQYF	TGCGCCAGCAGCCAAGATGGAGGGGGAGCAGATACGCAGTATTTT
TRBV5-1	TRBJ2-5	TRBD2	.	CASNSGTSGPQETQYF	TGCGCCAGCAACTCGGGGACTAGCGGTCCCCAAGAGACCCAGTACTTC
TRBV21-1	TRBJ1-3	.	.	CASSKGGGGNTIYF	TGTGCCAGCAGCAAAGGCGGAGGTGGAAACACCATATATTTT
TRBV18	TRBJ1-2	.	few	CASSPPALAGYTF	TGTGCCAGCTCACCACCCGCGCTCGCCGGCTACACCTTC